These T cell receptor beta chains were read from a single sample in a study of blood T cell repertoires in COVID-19. Here immunoSEQ multiplex PCR was the method, and the copy in TCRdb shows in-frame clones only, minus some. The sample holds 150,000 to 250,000 clones, around 80% seen once. Sequenced sample: peripheral blood. The receptors here all came from a human donor with acute or convalescent COVID-19. The donor label of this sample is uncertain. CDR3s include the opening cysteine and the closing phenylalanine or tryptophan. D genes are given only for firm matches. Only some rows state a clone size, as once, few, many or a class for expanded clones.

V gene: TRBV27
J gene: TRBJ1-1
clone size: once
D gene: -
CDR3 protein: CASSSRINEAFF
CDR3 DNA: TGTGCCAGCAGTTCGAGGATCAATGAAGCTTTCTTT

V gene: TRBV7-9
J gene: TRBJ1-1
clone size: -
D gene: -
CDR3 protein: CASSLGGAGRTEAFF
CDR3 DNA: TGTGCCAGCAGCTTAGGGGGTGCAGGGCGGACTGAAGCTTTCTTT

V gene: TRBV20-1
J gene: TRBJ1-2
clone size: -
D gene: -
CDR3 protein: CSASPTGPANYGYTF
CDR3 DNA: TGCAGTGCTAGTCCGACAGGACCAGCTAACTATGGCTACACCTTC

V gene: TRBV15
J gene: TRBJ2-4
clone size: -
D gene: TRBD2
CDR3 protein: CATGTSGAKNIQYF
CDR3 DNA: TGTGCCACGGGAACTAGCGGAGCCAAAAACATTCAGTACTTC

V gene: TRBV9
J gene: TRBJ2-7
clone size: few
D gene: TRBD2
CDR3 protein: CASSASSGDSYEQYF
CDR3 DNA: TGTGCCAGCAGCGCATCTAGCGGAGACTCCTACGAGCAGTACTTC

V gene: TRBV28
J gene: TRBJ2-7
clone size: once
D gene: -
CDR3 protein: CASGGLSYEQYF
CDR3 DNA: TGTGCCAGCGGCGGGCTATCCTACGAGCAGTACTTC

V gene: TRBV27
J gene: TRBJ2-7
clone size: -
D gene: TRBD1
CDR3 protein: CASSRNGQDGSYEQYF
CDR3 DNA: TGTGCCAGCAGCCGTAACGGACAGGACGGGTCCTACGAGCAGTACTTC

V gene: TRBV7-2
J gene: TRBJ2-7
clone size: -
D gene: TRBD2
CDR3 protein: CASSRVRSSGSRMGEQYF
CDR3 DNA: TGTGCCAGCAGCAGGGTTAGGTCTAGCGGGAGCAGAATGGGGGAGCAGTACTTC

V gene: TRBV19
J gene: TRBJ2-5
clone size: -
D gene: -
CDR3 protein: CASGLRETQYF
CDR3 DNA: TGTGCCAGTGGTCTGAGGGAGACCCAGTACTTC

V gene: TRBV27
J gene: TRBJ1-5
clone size: -
D gene: -
CDR3 protein: CASSSTSGSRQPQHF
CDR3 DNA: TGTGCCAGCAGCTCGACAAGCGGTTCCCGGCAGCCCCAGCATTTT

V gene: TRBV12-3/TRBV12-4
J gene: TRBJ2-1
clone size: -
D gene: -
CDR3 protein: CASSFRVYNEQFF
CDR3 DNA: TGTGCCAGCAGTTTTCGGGTCTACAATGAGCAGTTCTTC

V gene: TRBV28
J gene: TRBJ2-7
clone size: -
D gene: -
CDR3 protein: CASSFVFGISYEQYF
CDR3 DNA: TGTGCCAGCAGTTTTGTGTTCGGGATCTCATACGAGCAGTACTTC

V gene: TRBV3-1/TRBV3-2
J gene: TRBJ2-3
clone size: once
D gene: -
CDR3 protein: CASSQDIAKSTDTQYF
CDR3 DNA: TGTGCCAGCAGCCAAGATATAGCGAAAAGCACAGATACGCAGTATTTT

V gene: TRBV7-9
J gene: TRBJ2-7
clone size: many
D gene: TRBD1
CDR3 protein: CASSFPGTGVYEQYF
CDR3 DNA: TGTGCCAGCAGCTTCCCGGGGACAGGAGTCTACGAGCAGTACTTC

V gene: TRBV4-2
J gene: TRBJ1-1
clone size: -
D gene: -
CDR3 protein: CASSQDLGGNTEAFF
CDR3 DNA: TGTGCCAGCAGCCAAGATTTAGGGGGGAACACTGAAGCTTTCTTT

V gene: TRBV10-1
J gene: TRBJ2-7
clone size: -
D gene: -
CDR3 protein: CASGTDSSYEQYF
CDR3 DNA: TGCGCCAGCGGGACGGACAGCTCCTACGAGCAGTACTTC

V gene: TRBV11-1
J gene: TRBJ1-3
clone size: few
D gene: -
CDR3 protein: CASSLDRLTSGNTIYF
CDR3 DNA: TGTGCCAGCAGCCTCGACAGGCTCACCTCTGGAAACACCATATATTTT

V gene: TRBV19
J gene: TRBJ1-1
clone size: -
D gene: TRBD1
CDR3 protein: CASSPRGRGLNTEAFF
CDR3 DNA: TGTGCCAGTAGCCCCCGGGGCAGGGGGCTGAACACTGAAGCTTTCTTT

V gene: TRBV9
J gene: TRBJ2-7
clone size: -
D gene: TRBD2
CDR3 protein: CASSTHVAGVVEQYF
CDR3 DNA: TGTGCCAGCAGCACCCACGTAGCGGGAGTTGTCGAGCAGTACTTC

V gene: TRBV5-1
J gene: TRBJ1-6
clone size: -
D gene: TRBD1
CDR3 protein: CASSLGTGDNSPLHF
CDR3 DNA: TGCGCCAGCAGCCTAGGGACAGGGGATAATTCACCCCTCCACTTT

V gene: TRBV10-3
J gene: TRBJ2-1
clone size: -
D gene: -
CDR3 protein: CAISEGTRRSNEQFF
CDR3 DNA: TGTGCCATCAGTGAGGGGACTCGGAGGTCCAATGAGCAGTTCTTC

V gene: TRBV11-2
J gene: TRBJ1-2
clone size: -
D gene: -
CDR3 protein: CASSPDGEGTYGYTF
CDR3 DNA: TGTGCCAGCAGCCCCGACGGGGAGGGGACCTATGGCTACACCTTC

V gene: TRBV5-5
J gene: TRBJ1-3
clone size: -
D gene: -
CDR3 protein: CASSLVPFAGTGNTIYF
CDR3 DNA: TGTGCCAGCAGCTTGGTCCCCTTCGCCGGGACAGGAAACACCATATATTTT

V gene: TRBV19
J gene: TRBJ2-1
clone size: -
D gene: TRBD2
CDR3 protein: CASSILAGGGNEQFF
CDR3 DNA: TGTGCCAGTAGTATTCTAGCGGGAGGTGGGAATGAGCAGTTCTTC

V gene: TRBV6-5
J gene: TRBJ1-5
clone size: -
D gene: -
CDR3 protein: CASSNLGGTNQPQHF
CDR3 DNA: TGTGCCAGCAGCAACCTGGGCGGGACTAATCAGCCCCAGCATTTT

V gene: TRBV30
J gene: TRBJ2-1
clone size: -
D gene: TRBD2
CDR3 protein: CAWSKPGLAGVDEQFF
CDR3 DNA: TGTGCCTGGAGTAAGCCGGGACTAGCGGGAGTAGACGAGCAGTTCTTC

V gene: TRBV2
J gene: TRBJ2-7
clone size: -
D gene: -
CDR3 protein: CASSLTDYEQYF
CDR3 DNA: TGTGCCAGCAGCCTGACAGACTACGAGCAGTACTTC

V gene: TRBV5-1
J gene: TRBJ2-7
clone size: -
D gene: -
CDR3 protein: CASSLDSTRIEQYF
CDR3 DNA: TGCGCCAGCAGCTTGGACTCCACGAGGATCGAGCAGTACTTC

V gene: TRBV28
J gene: TRBJ2-7
clone size: -
D gene: -
CDR3 protein: CASISSGYEQYF
CDR3 DNA: TGTGCCAGCATCAGTTCTGGCTACGAGCAGTACTTC

V gene: TRBV6-6
J gene: TRBJ1-1
clone size: -
D gene: -
CDR3 protein: CASSLDRRPEAFF
CDR3 DNA: TGTGCCAGCAGTCTAGACAGGAGGCCTGAAGCTTTCTTT

V gene: TRBV7-8
J gene: TRBJ2-1
clone size: -
D gene: -
CDR3 protein: CASSLPRFGGANNEQFF
CDR3 DNA: TGTGCCAGCAGCTTACCGCGCTTCGGAGGGGCAAACAATGAGCAGTTCTTC

V gene: TRBV9
J gene: TRBJ2-2
clone size: -
D gene: TRBD2
CDR3 protein: CASSVEGLAGNTGELFF
CDR3 DNA: TGTGCCAGCAGCGTAGAAGGACTAGCGGGAAACACCGGGGAGCTGTTTTTT

V gene: TRBV10-3
J gene: TRBJ1-5
clone size: few
D gene: TRBD1
CDR3 protein: CAISDQGTGPGQPQHF
CDR3 DNA: TGTGCCATCAGTGATCAGGGGACAGGGCCCGGGCAGCCCCAGCATTTT

V gene: TRBV6-6
J gene: TRBJ1-5
clone size: once
D gene: -
CDR3 protein: CASGRSRPQHF
CDR3 DNA: TGTGCCAGCGGGCGCAGCAGACCCCAGCATTTT

V gene: TRBV27
J gene: TRBJ2-1
clone size: -
D gene: TRBD2
CDR3 protein: CASSFGLWTSSGDYNEQFF
CDR3 DNA: TGTGCCAGCAGTTTTGGGTTATGGACTAGCTCAGGGGACTACAATGAGCAGTTCTTC

V gene: TRBV5-1
J gene: TRBJ2-1
clone size: -
D gene: -
CDR3 protein: CASSGLAYSSYNEQFF
CDR3 DNA: TGCGCCAGCAGCGGGCTAGCGTATAGCTCCTACAATGAGCAGTTCTTC

V gene: TRBV10-2
J gene: TRBJ1-5
clone size: -
D gene: -
CDR3 protein: CASSESGRGGNQPQHF
CDR3 DNA: TGCGCCAGCAGTGAGTCGGGGAGGGGTGGCAATCAGCCCCAGCATTTT

V gene: TRBV6-5
J gene: TRBJ1-1
clone size: -
D gene: TRBD1
CDR3 protein: CASGRTGALDTEAFF
CDR3 DNA: TGTGCCAGCGGAAGGACAGGAGCTTTGGACACTGAAGCTTTCTTT

V gene: TRBV27
J gene: TRBJ1-2
clone size: -
D gene: -
CDR3 protein: CASSLRSFVGGYTF
CDR3 DNA: TGTGCCAGCAGTTTACGGAGTTTTGTGGGTGGCTACACCTTC

V gene: TRBV30
J gene: TRBJ2-2
clone size: once
D gene: -
CDR3 protein: CAWSGGAVTGELFF
CDR3 DNA: TGTGCCTGGAGTGGGGGCGCGGTCACCGGGGAGCTGTTTTTT

V gene: TRBV28
J gene: TRBJ1-4
clone size: -
D gene: TRBD1
CDR3 protein: CAGSRIPGQGNEKLFF
CDR3 DNA: TGTGCCGGCAGCCGGATCCCGGGACAGGGGAATGAAAAACTGTTTTTT